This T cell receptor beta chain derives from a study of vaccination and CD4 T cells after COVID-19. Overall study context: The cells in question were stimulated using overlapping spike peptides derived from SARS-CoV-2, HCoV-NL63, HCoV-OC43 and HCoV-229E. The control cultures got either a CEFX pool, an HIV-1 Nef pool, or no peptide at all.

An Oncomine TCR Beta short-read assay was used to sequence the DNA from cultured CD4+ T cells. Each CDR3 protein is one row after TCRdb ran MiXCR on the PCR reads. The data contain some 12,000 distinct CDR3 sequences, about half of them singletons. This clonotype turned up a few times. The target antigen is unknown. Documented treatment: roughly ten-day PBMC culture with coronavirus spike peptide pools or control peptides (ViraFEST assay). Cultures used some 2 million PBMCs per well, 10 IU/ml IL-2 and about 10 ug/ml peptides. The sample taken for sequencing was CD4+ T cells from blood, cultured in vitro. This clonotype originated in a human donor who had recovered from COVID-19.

This CDR3 reads CASSRLAEGDTQYF. DNA of the CDR3: TGTGCCAGCAGCCGACTAGCGGAGGGGGATACGCAGTATTTT. The rearrangement joins TRBV7-9 to TRBJ2-3, with 9 bases fitting TRBD2. This CDR3 is 14 amino acids long. CDR1 is SEHNR, CDR2 FQNEAQ, per germline (reference sequence). Trimming removed 5 bases from V and 6 bases from J; junction bases left unmatched: 6. The variable domain in full, with the rest retrieved from reference TRBV7-9 and TRBJ2-3, is DTGVSQNPRHKITKRGQNVTFRCDPISEHNRLYWYRQTLGQGPEFLTYFQNEAQLEKSRLLSDRFSAERPKGSFSTLEIQRTEQGDSAMYLCASSRLAEGDTQYFGPGTRLTVL.